The 17 T cell receptor beta chains reported below all come from one sample, sequenced in a study of blood T cell repertoires in COVID-19. Generated by immunoSEQ multiplex PCR, the TCRdb table keeps only in-frame clones and is missing some. The sample contains some 330,000 clones, around four fifths of which appear only once. The sequenced sample consisted of PBMCs or T cells enriched from blood (not recorded which). The receptors stem from a woman aged 50 to 60 who had recovered from COVID-19.

The DNA of the CDR3 is TGTGCCAGCAGCATCATGACAGTGCAAGAGACCCAGTACTTC. Translating gives CASSIMTVQETQYF. The V gene is TRBV5-6, the J gene TRBJ2-5; possible D gene TRBD1, 5 bases. The CDR3 sequence is 14 residues long. Germline V gene lookup returns CDR1 SGHDT and CDR2 YYEEEE. The V end lost 4 bases, the J end lost 2 bases, and 12 bases lay between the germline ends.

The chain has TRBV9 and TRBJ1-5; D is possibly TRBD1 (5 bases). V was pared by 0 bases and J by 0 bases, with 7 bases between. Germline CDR1 SGDLS, CDR2 YYNGEE. This CDR3 has 15 amino acids. CDR3 loop: CASSVEGLSNQPQHF. The CDR3 DNA follows: TGTGCCAGCAGCGTAGAGGGGCTTAGCAATCAGCCCCAGCATTTT.

The rearrangement links TRBV7-6 to TRBJ2-6; D remains ambiguous. Between the trimmed V and J ends, which lost 5 bases and 0 bases, there was a span of 8 bases. This CDR3 has 15 amino acids. Germline loops: CDR1 SGHVS, CDR2 FNYEAQ. CDR3 bases: TGTGCCAGCAGCCTTGAGGTCTCTGGGGCCAACGTCCTGACTTTC. Its translation is CASSLEVSGANVLTF.

V usage is TRBV19 and J usage is TRBJ2-7, with D possibly matching TRBD2 (5 bases). Trimming cost V 3 bases and J 5 bases, with 8 bases left between them. CDR3 length: 12 amino acids. Germline CDR1 and CDR2: LNHDA and SQIVND (reference sequence). The CDR3 nucleotides read TGTGCCAGTAGTATTGGTAGCGACGAGCAGTACTTC. This sequence encodes CASSIGSDEQYF.

The CDR3 protein is CASSLASGGTNEKLFF. The CDR3 DNA sequence: TGTGCCAGCAGCTTAGCCTCAGGGGGCACTAATGAAAAACTGTTTTTT. The chain couples TRBV7-9 to TRBJ1-4, with 8 bases aligning to TRBD1. This CDR3 region has 16 residues. V lost 0 bases to trimming and J lost 2 bases; unmatched junction nucleotides: 2. Looked up from germline, CDR1 is SEHNR and CDR2 is FQNEAQ (reference sequence).

The CDR3 is CASSIAGGTTGELFF. The CDR3, as DNA: TGTGCCAGCAGTATAGCGGGAGGGACGACCGGGGAGCTGTTTTTT. The chain recombines TRBV6-5 with TRBJ2-2, with TRBD2 matching 11 bases. Per germline, CDR1 MNHEY and CDR2 SVGAGI. V shed 5 bases and J 5 bases; nucleotides not matched to a gene: 4. The CDR3 is 15 residues long.

This clone was detected only once. V is TRBV12-3 or TRBV12-4 and J is TRBJ2-1; tentative D call: TRBD2 (5 bases). The CDR3 loop spans 12 amino acids. V was cut by 3 bases and J by 7 bases, with 7 bases left in between. CDR3 protein: CASSFEGNEQFF. The CDR3, as DNA: TGTGCCAGCAGTTTCGAGGGAAATGAGCAGTTCTTC.

The chain has TRBV29-1 and TRBJ1-5; D may be TRBD1 (6 bases). This CDR3 is built from 13 residues. Deletions cut 4 bases from V and 4 bases from J, with 11 bases between. Germline lookup yields CDR1 SQVTM and CDR2 ANQGSEA. The CDR3 region is CSVGKGGNQPQHF. CDR3 sequence (DNA): TGCAGCGTTGGAAAGGGGGGGAATCAGCCCCAGCATTTT.

The rearrangement uses TRBV27 and TRBJ1-2; D call uncertain. CDR1 is MNHEY and CDR2 is SMNVEV in the germline V gene (reference sequence). V lost 3 bases and J 4 bases, leaving 9 bases between the germline ends. This CDR3 has 13 amino acids. Here the CDR3 reads CASSFVVGYGYTF. CDR3 nucleotide sequence: TGTGCCAGCAGTTTCGTAGTTGGCTATGGCTACACCTTC.

CDR3 DNA: TGTGCCAGCAGATTAGCGGGAGTTGGGGAGACCCAGTACTTC. It yields the protein CASRLAGVGETQYF. This chain connects TRBV2 to TRBJ2-5; 9 bases fit TRBD2. V shed 6 bases and J 5 bases; nucleotides not matched to a gene: 7. Germline V gene data show CDR1 as SNHLY and CDR2 as FYNNEI. There are 14 residues in the CDR3. Based on the CDR3 plus reference TRBV2 and TRBJ2-5, the full variable domain is EPEVTQTPSHQVTQMGQEVILRCVPISNHLYFYWYRQILGQKVEFLVSFYNNEISEKSEIFDDQFSVERPDGSNFTLKIRSTKLEDSAMYFCASRLAGVGETQYFGPGTRLLVL.

The chain is built from TRBV10-3 and TRBJ2-7, with unresolved D. The CDR3 is made up of 11 amino acids. Trimming took off 8 bases at V and 5 bases at J, with 10 bases between the two ends. Germline V gene data show CDR1 as ENHRY and CDR2 as SYGVKD. This CDR3 is CAIGRVHEQYF. CDR3 in DNA: TGTGCCATCGGTCGGGTCCACGAGCAGTACTTC.

The chain has TRBV3-1 (or the pseudogene TRBV3-2) and TRBJ2-7; no clear D gene. This CDR3 region has 13 residues. CDR1 LGHDT and CDR2 YNNKEL come from the germline V gene (reference sequence). V lost 4 bases and J lost 5, with 12 bases in between. CDR3 sequence reads: CASSRTSEDEQYF. The CDR3 region has the DNA TGTGCCAGCAGCCGTACCAGCGAAGACGAGCAGTACTTC.

The chain links TRBV18 to TRBJ1-2; the match to TRBD1 covers 7 bases. Germline CDR1 is KGHSH and CDR2 is LQKENI. V lost 3 bases to trimming and J lost 1 base; unmatched junction nucleotides: 5. The CDR3 has 15 residues. The chain's CDR3 is CASSPGTADNYGYTF. CDR3 DNA: TGTGCCAGCTCACCGGGGACAGCTGATAACTATGGCTACACCTTC.

The genes are TRBV30 and TRBJ1-1; a weak D match, TRBD1 (5 bases). The CDR3 contains 15 residues. Trimming left V 2 bases short and J 5 bases short, with 18 bases between. Germline loops: CDR1 GTSNPN, CDR2 SVGIG (reference sequence). The CDR3 protein is CAWSKDTGRGTEAFF. CDR3 nucleotide sequence: TGTGCCTGGAGTAAGGACACCGGGCGGGGAACTGAAGCTTTCTTT.

The count of this clone is one. This sequence joins TRBV7-6 and TRBJ2-5; D is undetermined. The CDR3 is 12 amino acids. Between the trimmed V and J ends, which lost 3 bases and 1 base, there was a span of 3 bases. Germline CDR1 reads SGHVS; CDR2 reads FNYEAQ. This chain's CDR3 is CASSFRQETQYF. CDR3 coding DNA: TGTGCCAGCAGCTTCCGCCAAGAGACCCAGTACTTC.

CDR3 sequence (DNA): TGTGCCAGCAGCTTAGGGGACCTGGGAGGCACTGAAGCTTTCTTT. As protein: CASSLGDLGGTEAFF. The chain employs TRBV7-9 and TRBJ1-1, with a weak D call TRBD1 (5 bases). In germline, CDR1 is SEHNR, CDR2 FQNEAQ (reference sequence). V lost 1 base, J lost 4 bases, and 13 bases lay in between. The CDR3 has 15 residues.

The genes are TRBV18 and TRBJ2-7; possibly TRBD2 for D (5 bases). The length of the CDR3 is 13 residues. Looked up from germline, CDR1 is KGHSH and CDR2 is LQKENI. V lost 2 bases and J 6 bases, leaving 11 bases between the germline ends. The CDR3 spells CASSPRVAGEQYF. CDR3 DNA: TGTGCCAGCTCACCAAGGGTTGCGGGCGAGCAGTACTTC.